These 10 T cell receptor beta chains originate from one sample sequenced in a study of blood T cell repertoires in COVID-19. The table came from immunoSEQ multiplex PCR; TCRdb's copy has only in-frame clones and leaves some out. Here the sample spans 200,000 to 250,000 clones, 65% to 90% being singletons. Input material: peripheral blood. The source of these receptors is a man in his fifties or sixties with active or convalescent COVID-19.

V is TRBV6-5 and J is TRBJ2-6; possible D gene TRBD2, 5 bases. The germline V gene has CDR1 MNHEY and CDR2 SVGAGI. Trimming took 6 bases from V and 2 from J, leaving 11 bases between them. CDR3 length equals 15 residues. Here the CDR3 DNA reads TGTGCCAGCAGCCGCCCCGGGGCTGGGGCCAACGTCCTGACTTTC. Translating it yields CASSRPGAGANVLTF.

There are many counts of this clone. Its ends do not fully match the called genes, so a read error is possible. This chain connects TRBV2 to TRBJ1-1; D is possibly TRBD1 (5 bases). Germline V gives CDR1 SNHLY, CDR2 FYNNEI. The CDR3 loop spans 12 amino acids. DNA for the CDR3: TGTGCCAGCAGGATCGACAGTCCTGAGGCTTTCTTT. Protein: CASRIDSPEAFF.

J is TRBJ2-5 and V is TRBV7-9; TRBD2 matches at 12 bases. The CDR3 covers 14 residues. V lost 5 bases and J lost 9; bases outside the gene matches: 7. Germline V lookup: CDR1 SEHNR, CDR2 FQNEAQ (reference sequence). The CDR3, as DNA: TGTGCCAGCAGCCAAAGGACTAGCGGGATGGCCCAGTACTTC. Residues: CASSQRTSGMAQYF.

This chain uses TRBV19 with TRBJ2-5; TRBD2 matches at 13 bases. CDR3 length: 16 residues. From germline, CDR1 is LNHDA and CDR2 SQIVND (reference sequence). Germline trimming cut 2 bases from V and 3 bases from J; bases unmatched to any gene: 3. CDR3 sequence: CASSINGLAGEETQYF. CDR3 coding DNA: TGTGCCAGTAGTATAAACGGACTAGCGGGGGAAGAGACCCAGTACTTC.

This chain's CDR3 is CASSLVQEGQPQHF. Written as DNA, the CDR3 is TGTGCCAGCAGCTTAGTACAGGAGGGTCAGCCCCAGCATTTT. V is TRBV7-2 and J is TRBJ1-5; tentatively, D is TRBD1 (5 bases). Germline values: CDR1 SGHTA, CDR2 FQGNSA. Between the trimmed V and J ends, which lost 1 base and 6 bases, there was a span of 10 bases. The CDR3 is 14 amino acids.

V usage is TRBV15 and J usage is TRBJ1-2; TRBD1 matches at 9 bases. The V and J ends lost 2 bases and 4 bases, in that order; junction bases with no gene match: 2. The germline gives CDR1 LNHNV, CDR2 YYDKDF (reference sequence). There are 14 residues in the CDR3. CDR3 DNA: TGTGCCACCAGCAGATCGGGACAGGGCTATGGCTACACCTTC. This gives the protein CATSRSGQGYGYTF.

This clone came up a few times. The rearrangement links TRBV11-2 to TRBJ2-7, with 7 nucleotides matching TRBD1. CDR1 and CDR2 from the germline V gene are SGHAT and FQNNGV. The CDR3 contains 13 residues. V was clipped by 5 bases and J by 3 bases; unmatched bases: 4. In nucleotides, the CDR3 is TGTGCCAGCAGCGTCGGGACAGTCTACGAGCAGTACGTC. Translation gives CASSVGTVYEQYV.

This clone occurred once. V gene TRBV7-6 combines with J gene TRBJ1-6; TRBD1 matches 7 bases. Germline trimming cut 5 bases from V and 8 bases from J; bases unmatched to any gene: 6. Per germline, CDR1 SGHVS and CDR2 FNYEAQ. CDR3 length equals 14 residues. The CDR3 here is CASSPTGIYSPLHF. The DNA for the CDR3 is TGTGCCAGCAGCCCGACAGGGATTTATTCACCCCTCCACTTT.

Note on this clone: One end of the junction does not line up with germline, which may come from a read error. This chain uses TRBV19 with TRBJ2-1; tentatively, D is TRBD2 (5 bases). Per germline, CDR1 LNHDA and CDR2 SQIVND (reference sequence). This CDR3 comprises 16 residues. CDR3 in amino acids: CASTSQEAQNYDEQFF. For the CDR3, the DNA is TGTGCCAGTACTTCTCAGGAGGCCCAAAACTACGATGAGCAGTTCTTC.

The CDR3 DNA follows: TGTGCCAGCAGCTTGGCCGGGACAGGGGGCTCCGGGGAGCTGTTTTTT. The encoded protein is CASSLAGTGGSGELFF. The chain carries TRBV12-1 and TRBJ2-2; TRBD1 is the table's D call and was not checked against the DNA. TRBV12-1 is a documented pseudogene. The CDR3 runs to 16 residues.